These T cell receptor beta chains were read from a single sample in a study of blood T cells in healthy people across ages. MiXCR, applied by TCRdb to the 5' RACE reads, yields one record per CDR3 protein. This sample has under 2,000,000 distinct CDR3 sequences, with around half found just once. Sequencing was done on a sample of blood. These receptor sequences come from a woman aged 40-49 years in good health. CDR3s include the opening cysteine and the closing phenylalanine or tryptophan. D genes are given only for firm matches.

v_call,j_call,d_call,cdr3_aa
TRBV25-1,TRBJ2-7,.,CASSEGEPYEQYF
TRBV7-2,TRBJ2-5,TRBD1,CASSLQGQVGETQYF
TRBV27,TRBJ1-1,.,CASSLSVVNTEAFF
TRBV20-1,.,TRBD2,CSAPALGSGEYEQYF
TRBV6-5,TRBJ1-1,.,CASSKGYMNTEAFF
TRBV20-1,TRBJ2-5,.,CSARDPRGGETQYF
TRBV7-9,TRBJ2-1,.,CASSQPTTGEIRSYNEQFF
TRBV7-2,TRBJ1-1,.,CASTFTGYTEAFF
TRBV4-1,TRBJ1-5,.,CASSQARTGNQPQHF
TRBV6-2/TRBV6-3,TRBJ1-4,.,CASSSAGADEKLFF
TRBV24-1,TRBJ2-7,TRBD1,CATSDSRTGAYEQYF
TRBV11-1,TRBJ2-1,.,CASSWTRLGLSYNEQFF
TRBV12-3/TRBV12-4,TRBJ2-3,.,CASSLGSGDTTDTQYF
TRBV12-3/TRBV12-4,TRBJ2-3,TRBD1,CASYLRGTTDTQYF
TRBV4-2,TRBJ2-4,TRBD2,CASSQDREGSKNIQYF
TRBV13,.,TRBD2,CASSGPSGVNEQYF
TRBV6-5,TRBJ1-5,.,CASSYSSTTVNQPQHF
TRBV7-9,TRBJ2-5,.,CASSNARYQETQYF
TRBV7-2,TRBJ2-1,.,CASSLGGEDEQFF
TRBV27,TRBJ1-4,TRBD1,CASSAGTGSNEKLFF
TRBV20-1,TRBJ1-1,.,CSAIQAGMDTEAFF
TRBV18,TRBJ1-2,.,CASSPTLTDYGYTF
TRBV7-2,TRBJ2-1,.,CASSLVGSSSYNEQFF
TRBV7-2,TRBJ2-5,.,CASSTYLASETQYF
TRBV6-6,TRBJ1-6,.,CASSYPADNSPLHF
TRBV5-6,TRBJ2-1,.,CASSLLGRWGNNEQFF
TRBV28,TRBJ1-6,.,CASSLGRVLDSPLHF
TRBV5-1,TRBJ1-4,TRBD1,CASSAIQGGNEKLFF
TRBV29-1,TRBJ2-5,.,CSASKGSGETQYF
TRBV4-2,TRBJ2-3,.,CASSHDRTDTQYF
TRBV7-2,TRBJ2-7,.,CASSLGPKTYEQYF
TRBV4-1,TRBJ2-1,TRBD2,CASSQDPSSGRYNEQFF
TRBV6-2/TRBV6-3,TRBJ2-1,.,CASWRGSYNEQFF
TRBV12-3/TRBV12-4,.,.,CASSLHRGGEETQYF
TRBV6-6,TRBJ1-1,TRBD1,CASSGQGMGTEAFF
TRBV20-1,TRBJ2-7,.,CSARAWRDEQYF
TRBV20-1,TRBJ2-5,TRBD2,CGASAGGLETQYF
TRBV4-3,TRBJ2-1,TRBD1,CASSQDDRGASYNEQFF
TRBV12-3/TRBV12-4,TRBJ2-5,TRBD1,CASSSDRGRLETQYF
TRBV18,TRBJ2-1,.,CASSQRGRTGGQFF